This T cell receptor (beta chain) was recovered during a study of radiotherapy plus CTLA-4 blockade in lung cancer. For the study at large: Among all patients, approximately 18% showed objective responses, while roughly 30% had disease control. General study points: Reports state that early shifts in blood T cell clones, with interferon-beta, best predicted response.

The CDR3 loop spans 12 amino acids. Germline loops: CDR1 GTSNPN, CDR2 SVGIG (reference sequence). A remark on this clone: Its matching antigen is unknown. Mismatch with germline at one junction end may stem from a read error.

The data were produced by immunoSEQ multiplex PCR, yet TCRdb's version contains in-frame clones alone and is incomplete. The sample has around 82,000 clones, approximately 86% seen once. This sequence joins TRBV30 and TRBJ1-2; unclear D gene. The sample consisted of peripheral blood, taken from a patient treated with radiotherapy plus ipilimumab. This receptor was identified in a human donor with non-small cell lung cancer that progressed on radiotherapy plus ipilimumab. The DNA of the CDR3 is TGTGTCTGGAGTGTACAGATCTATGGCTACACCTTC. It translates to CVWSVQIYGYTF.